The 7 T cell receptor beta chains given below trace back to one sample, sequenced in a study of vaccination and CD4 T cells after COVID-19. As for treatment: approximately 11-day PBMC culture with coronavirus spike peptide pools or control peptides (ViraFEST assay). Oncomine TCR Beta short-read sequencing was applied to DNA from cultured CD4+ T cells. MiXCR, run by TCRdb on the PCR reads, gives a single entry per CDR3 protein. In the table there are around 19,000 distinct CDR3 sequences, around 59% of which are singletons. No antigen is known for these receptors. Input material: CD4+ T cells from blood, cultured in vitro. These receptors all come from a human donor who had recovered from COVID-19.

J is TRBJ1-5 and V is TRBV28; D uncertain. Trimming shortened V by 2 bases and J by 6 bases, and 8 bases separated the two germline ends. From germline, CDR1 is MDHEN and CDR2 SYDVKM. This CDR3 has 13 amino acids. The chain's CDR3 is CASSLGGIQPQHF. CDR3 DNA: TGTGCCAGCAGTTTAGGAGGTATTCAGCCCCAGCATTTT.

The sample holds a few counts of this clonotype. The CDR3 DNA follows: TGCAGTGCTATGGGCCCCCCGGGACAGGGAGAAAGCACAGATACGCAGTATTTT. The encoded protein is CSAMGPPGQGESTDTQYF. The chain uses TRBV20-1 and TRBJ2-3; 9 bases are shared with TRBD1. The germline V gene encodes CDR1 DFQATT and CDR2 SNEGSKA (reference sequence). The CDR3 is made up of 18 amino acids. The V and J ends lost 4 bases and 0 bases, in that order; junction bases with no gene match: 14.

The rearrangement links TRBV5-1 to TRBJ2-2; D not certain. The length of the CDR3 is 15 residues. V was shortened by 0 bases and J by 3 bases, with 9 bases between the two germline ends. CDR1 is SGHRS, CDR2 YFSETQ, per germline. The CDR3 coding sequence is TGCGCCAGCAGCTTGGATGCACAGTACACCGGGGAGCTGTTTTTT. Its translation is CASSLDAQYTGELFF.

The chain combines TRBV19 with TRBJ1-5, with D unresolved. Per the germline V gene, CDR1 is LNHDA and CDR2 is SQIVND (reference sequence). The CDR3 has 14 residues. Trimming took 5 bases from V and 4 from J, leaving 12 bases between them. The CDR3 sequence: CASSVKDHNQPQHF. The DNA of the CDR3 is TGTGCCAGTAGTGTTAAGGACCATAATCAGCCCCAGCATTTT.

In this sample, this clonotype turned up a few times. The chain employs TRBV12-3 or TRBV12-4 and TRBJ1-2; D gene uncertain. CDR3 length: 15 amino acids. The V end lost 5 bases, the J end lost 4 bases, and 17 bases lay between the germline ends. The CDR3 nucleotides are TGTGCCAGCAGTCCCCGTCGAGCCGGCCTCTATGGCTACACCTTC. Amino acid sequence: CASSPRRAGLYGYTF.

CDR3 sequence: CASSSGLVAETQYF. The CDR3 DNA reads as TGTGCCAGCAGTAGCGGACTAGTAGCAGAGACCCAGTACTTC. V usage is TRBV7-6 and J usage is TRBJ2-5, with 7 bases that match TRBD2. V lost 6 bases, J lost 4 bases, and 8 bases stayed unmatched. CDR3 size: 14 residues. In germline, CDR1 is SGHVS, CDR2 FNYEAQ.

The CDR3, as DNA: TGTGCCAGCAGCGAGGGCGGGGAACAAACCGTGAATGGCTACACCTTC. Protein sequence: CASSEGGEQTVNGYTF. This rearrangement joins TRBV9 to TRBJ1-2; D unclear. Trimming removed 3 bases from V and 6 bases from J, with 21 bases in between. Germline V gives CDR1 SGDLS, CDR2 YYNGEE. The CDR3 spans 16 residues. The full variable domain, its missing parts supplied by reference TRBV9 and TRBJ1-2, is DSGVTQTPKHLITATGQRVTLRCSPRSGDLSVYWYQQSLDQGLQFLIQYYNGEERAKGNILERFSAQQFPDLHSELNLSSLELGDSALYFCASSEGGEQTVNGYTFGSGTRLTVV.